What follows are 9 T cell receptor beta chains derived from one specimen sequenced in a study of blood T cell repertoires in COVID-19. Data came from immunoSEQ multiplex PCR; TCRdb stores just in-frame clones and leaves some out. Found here are around 240,000 clones, 75% to 90% of them singletons; the top ten hold approximately 2%. Sample: PBMCs or T cells enriched from blood (not recorded which). Source of these receptors: a woman aged 50 to 60 who had recovered from COVID-19.

The CDR3 is CASSLIVAGTYEQYF. CDR3 bases: TGTGCCAGCAGTTTAATTGTAGCGGGGACCTACGAGCAGTACTTC. This chain links TRBV27 with TRBJ2-7; the match to TRBD2 covers 8 bases. The CDR3 loop spans 15 amino acids. Trimming removed 2 bases from V and 2 bases from J; junction bases left unmatched: 5. Germline V lookup: CDR1 MNHEY, CDR2 SMNVEV (reference sequence).

This clone was recorded once. The rearrangement uses TRBV18 and TRBJ1-3; 8 bases agree with TRBD1. The CDR3 length is 14 residues. In germline, CDR1 is KGHSH, CDR2 LQKENI. Germline trimming cut 3 bases from V and 6 bases from J; bases unmatched to any gene: 4. CDR3 DNA sequence: TGTGCCAGCTCACCGGGACAGGCCGAAAACACCATATATTTT. Translation: CASSPGQAENTIYF.

The chain couples TRBV28 to TRBJ1-1; tentative D call: TRBD1 (5 bases). The CDR3 loop spans 14 amino acids. Trimming pared 9 bases from V and 3 bases from J, leaving 17 bases between. CDR1 and CDR2 (germline): MDHEN, SYDVKM. The CDR3 sequence: CASLGSGGDTEAFF. The CDR3 nucleotides are TGTGCCAGTCTAGGATCCGGGGGTGACACTGAAGCTTTCTTT.

CDR3 sequence reads: CASSQSAGLEEKLFF. The CDR3 nucleotides are TGCGCCAGCAGCCAATCGGCCGGGTTGGAGGAAAAACTGTTTTTT. The rearrangement links TRBV4-1 to TRBJ1-4; D is ambiguous. From germline, CDR1 is MGHRA and CDR2 YSYEKL. The germline V and J ends were trimmed by 2 bases and 8 bases, with 15 bases remaining between them. This CDR3 comprises 15 residues.

This clone was counted once. This chain links TRBV11-2 with TRBJ2-7; 9 nucleotides line up with TRBD1. CDR3 length: 17 residues. Trimming removed 6 bases from V and 3 bases from J; junction bases left unmatched: 15. CDR1 and CDR2 (germline): SGHAT, FQNNGV. CDR3 coding DNA: TGTGCCAGCAGACTAGGTGGATTGGGACAGGGTAGCTACGAGCAGTACTTC. This gives the protein CASRLGGLGQGSYEQYF.

V gene TRBV7-2 combines with J gene TRBJ2-1, with a weak D call TRBD1 (5 bases). The V end was cut by 2 bases, the J end by 4 bases, with 9 bases between. The germline V gene encodes CDR1 SGHTA and CDR2 FQGNSA. The CDR3 contains 14 residues. This CDR3 reads CASSLNGAYNEQFF. The CDR3 DNA sequence: TGTGCCAGCAGCTTAAATGGGGCGTACAATGAGCAGTTCTTC.

V and J are TRBV19 and TRBJ1-5, with TRBD1 matching 8 bases. The V segment lost 5 bases and the J segment 10 bases; nucleotides outside the gene matches: 10. Germline V CDR1 and CDR2: LNHDA, SQIVND (reference sequence). The CDR3 runs 14 residues. In DNA form, the CDR3 reads TGTGCCAGTAGTGGAGACAGGGGTCGAGGCCCCCAGCATTTT. It is translated as CASSGDRGRGPQHF.

The chain joins TRBV19 to TRBJ1-2; 10 bases are a match to TRBD1. Germline V gene lookup returns CDR1 LNHDA and CDR2 SQIVND (reference sequence). Germline trimming cut 2 bases from V and 4 bases from J; bases unmatched to any gene: 4. This CDR3 spans 15 amino acids. In nucleotides, the CDR3 is TGTGCCAGTAGTATAACGACAGGGGGCTCCTATGGCTACACCTTC. It yields the protein CASSITTGGSYGYTF.

CDR3 nucleotide sequence: TGTGCCAGCAGTTTTCCCCGGGGGGCTATTAACTATGGCTACACCTTC. It is translated as CASSFPRGAINYGYTF. The rearrangement uses TRBV28 and TRBJ1-2, with D maybe TRBD1 (6 bases). CDR3 length: 16 residues. Trimming left V 3 bases short and J 1 base short, with 15 bases between. The germline CDR1 and CDR2 sequences are MDHEN and SYDVKM.